This T cell receptor beta chain was recorded in a study of T cells in Graves' hyperthyroidism and ophthalmopathy. The TCR beta CDR3 regions underwent amplification using RNA transcripts as the source. The HTBI set primed first-round TCR CDR3 RT-PCR. TCRdb recomputed calls from the multiplex PCR reads with MiXCR, one row per CDR3 protein. The table includes about 690,000 distinct CDR3 sequences, 17% detected once. The germline V gene has CDR1 LNHDA and CDR2 SQIVND (reference sequence). Trimming took off 9 bases at V and 9 bases at J, with 18 bases between the two ends. CDR3 length equals 13 residues. This chain joins TRBV19 and TRBJ2-1; tentatively, D is TRBD2 (5 bases). Material for sequencing was blood. This sequence was found in a man aged 45 to 65 with Graves' hyperthyroidism. CDR3 in amino acids: CASSPTSISEQFF. CDR3 DNA sequence: TGTGCCAGCAGTCCTACTAGTATAAGTGAGCAGTTCTTC.